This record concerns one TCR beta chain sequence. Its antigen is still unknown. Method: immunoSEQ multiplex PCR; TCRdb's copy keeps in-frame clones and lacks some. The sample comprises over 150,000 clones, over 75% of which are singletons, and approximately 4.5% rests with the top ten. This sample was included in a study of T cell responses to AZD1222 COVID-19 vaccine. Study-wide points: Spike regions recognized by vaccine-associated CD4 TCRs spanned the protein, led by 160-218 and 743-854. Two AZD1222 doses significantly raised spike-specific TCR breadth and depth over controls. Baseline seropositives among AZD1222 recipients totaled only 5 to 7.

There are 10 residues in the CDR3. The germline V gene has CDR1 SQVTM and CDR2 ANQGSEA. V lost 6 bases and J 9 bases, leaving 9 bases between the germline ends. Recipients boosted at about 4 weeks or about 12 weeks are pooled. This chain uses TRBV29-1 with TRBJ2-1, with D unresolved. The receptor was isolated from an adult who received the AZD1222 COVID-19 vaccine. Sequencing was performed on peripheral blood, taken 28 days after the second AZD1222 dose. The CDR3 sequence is CSVARTEQFF. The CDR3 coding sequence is TGCAGCGTCGCAAGGACTGAGCAGTTCTTC.